The 15 T cell receptor beta chains below all came from one sample that was sequenced in a study of cytomegalovirus exposure and HLA in healthy donors. A multiplex PCR was run with 60 Vbeta primers and 13 Jbeta primers. TCRdb's table, derived via immunoSEQ multiplex PCR, lists solely in-frame clones and lacks some. Counted here are some 100,000 clones, 76% occurring once; the ten biggest clones make up 7% to 9%. Sequences were obtained from PBMCs. The source is a woman in her forties or fifties in good health and CMV-seropositive.

This clone appeared a single time. This sequence joins TRBV7-3 and TRBJ1-1, with a tentative D call TRBD1 (5 bases). V lost 5 bases, J lost 4 bases, and 11 bases lay in between. This CDR3 spans 13 amino acids. Germline CDR1 SGHTA, CDR2 FQGTGA. The CDR3, as DNA: TGTGCCAGCAGCGGAGGGGTTGGCACTGAAGCTTTCTTT. Residues: CASSGGVGTEAFF.

CDR3 loop: CASSVEGRGREETQYF. In DNA, the CDR3 is TGTGCCAGCAGCGTGGAGGGCAGGGGGCGCGAAGAGACCCAGTACTTC. This sequence joins TRBV9 and TRBJ2-5, with 8 bases matching TRBD1. Germline-derived CDR1 and CDR2 are SGDLS and YYNGEE. Losses at the gene ends were 2 bases for V and 3 bases for J; bases not matched to a gene: 9. The CDR3 consists of 16 residues.

As to this clone: Other nucleotide sequences in the sample specify the same CDR3. Here the CDR3 DNA reads TGCGCCAGCAGCCTGGGACAGGGCTACAATGAGCAGTTCTTC. Amino acids: CASSLGQGYNEQFF. The chain employs TRBV5-1 and TRBJ2-1, with 9 nucleotides matching TRBD1. This CDR3 region has 14 residues. Trimming at V came to 4 bases and at J to 3 bases, leaving 2 bases not matched to a gene. Germline CDR1 is SGHRS and CDR2 is YFSETQ. Complete variable domain (other parts from reference TRBV5-1 and TRBJ2-1): KAGVTQTPRYLIKTRGQQVTLSCSPISGHRSVSWYQQTPGQGLQFLFEYFSETQRNKGNFPGRFSGRQFSNSRSEMNVSTLELGDSALYLCASSLGQGYNEQFFGPGTRLTVL.

The chain employs TRBV2 and TRBJ1-5, with TRBD1 matching over 8 bases. CDR1 and CDR2 (germline): SNHLY, FYNNEI. With V trimmed by 5 bases and J by 7 bases, 4 bases remained unmatched. This CDR3 contains 13 residues. The CDR3 reads CASSKTGDQPQHF. CDR3 nucleotides: TGTGCCAGCAGTAAGACAGGGGACCAGCCCCAGCATTTT.

The V and J genes are TRBV11-2 and TRBJ2-1, with 8 bases fitting TRBD2. Germline CDR1 and CDR2: SGHAT and FQNNGV. The CDR3 loop spans 18 amino acids. The J segment lost 0 bases and the V segment lost 7 bases, leaving 14 bases of the junction unmatched. The CDR3 nucleotides read TGTGCCAGCACTAAAAGGAGTCCTGCGGGGGGCTCCTACAATGAGCAGTTCTTC. Encoded protein: CASTKRSPAGGSYNEQFF.

Concerning this clone: An end of the junction does not agree with germline; a read error may underlie this. The chain uses TRBV7-9 and TRBJ2-7, with TRBD2 matching over 9 bases. Germline loops: CDR1 SEHNR, CDR2 FQNEAQ (reference sequence). The CDR3 is 14 amino acids. CDR3 sequence (DNA): TGTTCCAGCGCGCGACTAGCGGAAACCTACGAGCAGTACTTC. This gives the protein CSSARLAETYEQYF.

This clone was counted a single time. The chain recombines TRBV7-3 with TRBJ2-2; D is perhaps TRBD2 (7 bases). In germline, CDR1 is SGHTA, CDR2 FQGTGA. The CDR3 sequence is 16 residues long. Trimming shortened V by 5 bases and J by 2 bases, and 15 bases separated the two germline ends. The DNA for the CDR3 is TGTGCCAGCAGCCCCCGGGGGGCGGAAAACACCGGGGAGCTGTTTTTT. This sequence encodes CASSPRGAENTGELFF.

The chain joins TRBV21-1 to TRBJ2-5; TRBD1, the D gene given by the table, was not confirmed from the DNA. The J call may be in error: the DNA end matches TRBJ2-7 better. TRBV21-1 is described as a pseudogene. This CDR3 spans 17 amino acids. The CDR3 bases are TGTGCCAGCAGCAACCCTTCCGGACAGGGGAAAGCCTACGAGCAGTACTTC. This encodes CASSNPSGQGKAYEQYF.

V usage is TRBV6-1 and J usage is TRBJ2-1, with 12 bases fitting TRBD2. V gave up 4 bases and J gave up 5 bases; unmatched junction bases: 9. CDR1 is MNHNS and CDR2 is SASEGT in the germline V gene. The CDR3 has 17 residues. CDR3 residues: CASSGRTSGRFNNEQFF. The CDR3 nucleotides read TGTGCCAGCAGTGGTAGAACTAGCGGGAGGTTTAACAATGAGCAGTTCTTC.

The chain is built from TRBV19 and TRBJ2-5; the match to TRBD2 covers 10 bases. This CDR3 spans 17 amino acids. Germline lookup yields CDR1 LNHDA and CDR2 SQIVND (reference sequence). V lost 1 base to trimming and J lost 2 bases; unmatched junction nucleotides: 7. The CDR3 sequence: CASSIGSLAGLQETQYF. CDR3 nucleotides: TGTGCCAGTAGTATAGGGTCACTAGCGGGATTACAAGAGACCCAGTACTTC.

The rearrangement joins TRBV28 to TRBJ2-5; 8 bases map to TRBD1. V shed 7 bases, J shed 5 bases, and the junction held 9 bases outside the gene matches. This CDR3 comprises 14 residues. The germline gives CDR1 MDHEN, CDR2 SYDVKM. The CDR3 here is CASTRDRQGETQYF. Written as DNA, the CDR3 is TGTGCCAGCACCCGGGACAGACAGGGGGAGACCCAGTACTTC.

The chain carries TRBV19 and TRBJ2-2; D possibly corresponds to TRBD2 (5 bases). Trimming stripped 5 bases from V and 1 base from J, with 11 bases between. Germline CDR1 is LNHDA and CDR2 is SQIVND (reference sequence). The CDR3 has 15 amino acids. The CDR3 reads CASSPRTLNTGELFF. In DNA, the CDR3 is TGTGCCAGTAGTCCTCGGACTCTGAACACCGGGGAGCTGTTTTTT.

This chain joins TRBV5-1 and TRBJ2-5, with a weak D call TRBD1 (6 bases). The J call is doubtful: the DNA matches TRBJ2-7 better. This CDR3 has 14 amino acids. Germline V gene data show CDR1 as SGHRS and CDR2 as YFSETQ. The CDR3 DNA follows: TGCGCCAGCAGCTTCGAGGACAGCTATTACGAGCAGTACTTC. This translates into CASSFEDSYYEQYF.

This clone is a singleton in its sample. The rearrangement links TRBV12-5 to TRBJ2-7; possibly TRBD1 for D (6 bases). Germline assignment: CDR1 LGHNT and CDR2 FRNRAP. The V and J ends lost 7 bases and 2 bases respectively, with 18 bases between them. This CDR3 spans 15 amino acids. CDR3 sequence (DNA): TGTGCTAGTGTCCTAGGGCCGGCAGGGGCCTACGAGCAGTACTTC. It specifies CASVLGPAGAYEQYF.

This chain connects TRBV4-2 to TRBJ2-1; 8 nucleotides align to TRBD2. Unmatched junction bases numbered 11, after V lost 1 base and J lost 12 bases. This CDR3 has 15 amino acids. CDR1 is LGHNA, CDR2 YNFKEQ, per germline. The CDR3 coding sequence is TGTGCCAGCAGCCAAGTGGGACTAGGGGAAGGGTGGCAGTTCTTC. This translates into CASSQVGLGEGWQFF.